This note documents a single T cell receptor beta chain sequence. The target antigen is unknown. This CDR3 region has 16 residues. CDR1 is SGHNT and CDR2 is YENEEA in the germline V gene. V gave up 5 bases and J gave up 2 bases, with 13 bases separating them. The source of the sample is a study of lymphopenia after photon versus proton radiotherapy. Notes on the study in general: Photon-treated patients lost naive T cells and TCR diversity; proton-treated stayed stable.

The repertoire was sequenced with immunoSEQ multiplex PCR; TCRdb's copy has only in-frame clones and lacks some. The sample carries 6,000 to 9,000 clones, just under 95% recorded once. This chain uses TRBV11-3 with TRBJ2-6; no clear D. The input for sequencing was peripheral blood, taken from a patient treated with photon-based radiotherapy. This TCR was recovered from a woman aged 45-65 years with cholangiocarcinoma. This CDR3 reads CASSPSYDTGANVLTF. DNA of the CDR3: TGTGCCAGCAGCCCATCCTACGACACTGGGGCCAACGTCCTGACTTTC.